This T cell receptor (beta chain) derives from a study of control samples from healthy donors and cancer patients. The J segment lost 2 bases and the V segment lost 5 bases, leaving 10 bases of the junction unmatched. From germline, CDR1 is MNHEY and CDR2 SMNVEV (reference sequence). The CDR3 runs to 16 residues. This clone has just a few counts. Assay used: immunoSEQ multiplex PCR; TCRdb lists only in-frame clones, some missing. The repertoire holds about 60,000 clones, with 90% as singletons. The TCR comes from a woman aged 45-65 years with colorectal cancer. The chain has TRBV27 and TRBJ1-2, with 8 bases matching TRBD1. Sequencing used PBMCs. DNA of the CDR3: TGTGCCAGCAGTCCAGACGACAGGGGAGGAAACTATGGCTACACCTTC. It encodes CASSPDDRGGNYGYTF.